The entry below gives a single TCR beta chain sequence along with its context. This clonotype was detected many times. Its antigen target is currently unknown. No much larger clone is present one base from it, and per-base qualities are unavailable. The time point label on this specimen signifies: sample taken at primary tumor resection. The donors were fewer than 90 patients from the lung TRACERx cohort who had early-stage, untreated non-small cell lung cancer. TCR sequencing used whole RNA extracted from tumor and nontumor lung tissue, or from cryopreserved PBMC samples, without cell sorting. Only patients for whom sufficient RNA was available from at least two tumor regions were selected for TCR sequencing. Before selection, tumor and adjacent nontumor lung specimens were reviewed by a lung pathologist. CDR1 DFQATT and CDR2 SNEGSKA were looked up in the germline V gene (reference sequence). The CDR3 starts with the cysteine, ends with the phenylalanine, and has 15 residues. Only the CDR3 portion is preserved as DNA: 45 bases, with reading frame beginning at the first base. V has 3 bases trimmed and J has 1 base trimmed; junction bases matching no gene number 3.

The data were obtained in a study of spatial heterogeneity in lung cancer (dated by TCRdb to 2018 to 2020). Broadly, across the study: Beta-chain transcripts were consistently detected in greater numbers than alpha-chain transcripts, which likely reflected higher beta-chain transcript abundance. At surgery, both alpha and beta chains were TCR-sequenced in 200 to 250 tumor regions, 64 matched nontumor lung samples and a few dozen PBMC samples. In tumor regions, TCR transcript counts showed a strong correlation with a T cell transcriptional module score from matched bulk RNA-seq. The study linked features of the TCR repertoire to counts of nonsynonymous mutations, which were determined by whole-exome sequencing of tumor tissue. In the raw uncorrected reads, each unique combination of TCR and UMI appeared on average more than ten times. In non-small cell lung cancer, the study made a quantitative comparison of TCR alpha and beta repertoires among multiple tumor regions, matched nontumor lung and blood.

The library relied on 5' RACE. Sequencing was performed on a NextSeq 500. In the TCR library protocol, a unique molecular identifier was attached to each TCR cDNA molecule so that PCR and sequencing errors could be corrected. In the source study's methods: TCR identification, UMI-based error correction and CDR3 extraction were performed with Decombinator tools. TCRs above a frequency of 2 per 1,000, corresponding to the top 1% of the tumor frequency distribution, were defined as expanded. Expanded tumor TCRs statistically deemed absent (corrected P<0.05) from at least one tumor region were classed as regional, and all other expanded tumor TCRs were classed as ubiquitous. Renyi diversity was calculated using the R vegan package after each repertoire was subsampled 100 times to 5,000 TCRs. CDR3 similarity networks were built from amino acid triplet string-kernel similarity, with CDR3s being connected when pairwise similarity was above 0.82. TCRdb reanalyzed the raw reads on its own, using fastp at Q25 for trimming and MiXCR for clone calling, and kept in-frame beta chains. When rows share a CDR3 protein, they turn into one entry using the most common DNA and genes. These V and J calls derive from TCRdb rather than the authors' analysis. The sample has some 14,000 distinct CDR3 sequences on record, 2.5% to 3.5% of them singletons. About a sixth of the sample goes to the ten largest clones.

Points the paper makes about the study in general: Additional single-cell paired TCR alpha and beta sequencing was considered necessary to confirm, at a functional level, the hypothesis that regional TCRs recognize regional mutations. Estimated TCR-seq coverage of tumor T cells was only about 7.2% for alpha chains and around 14% for beta chains. The count of ubiquitous expanded TCRs correlated with the count of ubiquitous nonsynonymous mutations, and the count of regional expanded TCRs correlated with the count of regional nonsynonymous mutations. The tumor nonsynonymous mutation count correlated with the number of expanded intratumoral alpha and beta TCRs.

This sample comprised lung tumor tissue, obtained at surgery. The sequence joins TRBV20-1 to TRBJ1-5, and 10 junctional nucleotides match TRBD1. The origin of this receptor is a male donor with early-stage non-small cell lung cancer. The bases read TGCAGTGCTAGTCGGACAGGGGGAAGCAATCAGCCCCAGCATTTT. This yields the protein CSASRTGGSNQPQHF.